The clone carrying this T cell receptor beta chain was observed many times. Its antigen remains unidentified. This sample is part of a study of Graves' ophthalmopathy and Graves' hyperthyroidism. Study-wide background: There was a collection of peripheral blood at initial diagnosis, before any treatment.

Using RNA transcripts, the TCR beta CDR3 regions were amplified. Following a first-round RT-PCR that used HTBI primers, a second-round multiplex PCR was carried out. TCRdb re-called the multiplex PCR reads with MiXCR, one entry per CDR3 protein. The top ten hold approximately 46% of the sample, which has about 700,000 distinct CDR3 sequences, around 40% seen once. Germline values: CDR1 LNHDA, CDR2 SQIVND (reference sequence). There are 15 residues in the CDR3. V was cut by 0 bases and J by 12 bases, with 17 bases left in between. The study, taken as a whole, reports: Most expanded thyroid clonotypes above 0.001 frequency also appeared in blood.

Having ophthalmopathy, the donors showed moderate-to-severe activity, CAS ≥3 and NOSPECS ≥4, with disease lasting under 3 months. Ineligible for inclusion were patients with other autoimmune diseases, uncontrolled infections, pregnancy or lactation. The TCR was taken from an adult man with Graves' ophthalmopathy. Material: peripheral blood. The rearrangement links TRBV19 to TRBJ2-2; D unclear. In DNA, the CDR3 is TGTGCCAGTAGTATAGATCGTTCGGCGTTTGGGAAGCTGTTTTTT. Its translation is CASSIDRSAFGKLFF. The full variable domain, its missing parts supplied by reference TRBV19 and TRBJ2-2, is DGGITQSPKYLFRKEGQNVTLSCEQNLNHDAMYWYRQDPGQGLRLIYYSQIVNDFQKGDIAEGYSVSREKKESFPLTVTSAQKNPTAFYLCASSIDRSAFGKLFFGEGSRLTVL.